This T cell receptor beta chain was captured in a study of blood T cell repertoires in COVID-19 (dated by TCRdb to 2018 to 2021). The study in broad terms: Samples covering the acute and convalescent phases of COVID-19 were provided by collaborators in the United States, Italy and Spain. The material from the prospective study consisted of cDNA or gDNA derived from T cells, B-cell-depleted T cells, or PBMCs. The dataset comprised deeply sampled blood TCRbeta repertoires from subjects exposed to, actively infected with, or recovered from COVID-19. The repertoires were made available in a free public database intended to serve as a resource for research on the immune response to SARS-CoV-2. The samples were drawn from the first 160 participants of the ongoing ImmuneRACE study and from more than 1,000 subjects provided by 6 global collaborators. The sample metadata nearly always contained a de-identified subject ID, COVID-19 status, age in years and sex. Where available, HLA class I and class II types were obtained from metadata supplied by the sample provider rather than from assay-based typing. Broader findings and caveats from the paper: Clinical and demographic metadata were provided uncurated, with the amount varying by source and participant.

For this clone: It lacks a known antigen. There are no base qualities to consult, and no much larger clone falls within one base.

From the germline V gene (reference sequence), CDR1 is LGHDT and CDR2 is YNNKEL. V is clipped by 1 base and J by 4 bases, and the sequence between their germline boundaries is 5 bases long. The CDR3 has 13 amino acids, counting the end cysteine and phenylalanine. CDR3 DNA only is kept here, 39 bases in frame from base 1. Collaborating institutions collected whole blood in K2EDTA tubes following their own protocols. Collaborator samples were shipped for TCRbeta analysis as frozen whole blood, isolated PBMCs, or DNA extracted from either sample type. TCRbeta CDR3 regions were amplified from genomic DNA using the immunoSEQ Assay, a bias-controlled multiplex PCR. As for how the authors treated the data: Within the assay, amplification of reference gene primers was used to estimate how many nucleated cells each sample contained. Sequence reads were collapsed and filtered to measure the absolute abundance of every unique TCRbeta CDR3 rearrangement. For each sample, productive Simpson clonality was calculated by taking the square root of Simpson's diversity index across productive rearrangements. This is the immuneACCESS table as TCRdb keeps it, with only in-frame sequences that have V and J called. A part of the clones is gone; compared with another copy, unresolved V genes explain less than half, and the rest is unexplained. V, J and clone size reflect that table, while D and trimming were determined from the DNA. Here the sample has 100,000 to 150,000 clones; over 75% occur a single time. Jointly, the top ten make up around 3.4% of the sample.

Sequenced sample: peripheral blood. This receptor was taken from a woman aged 55-75 years with acute or convalescent COVID-19. The sequence joins TRBV3-1 (or the pseudogene TRBV3-2) to TRBJ1-3, with no confident D gene call. CDR3 protein: CASSQGGGNTIYF. The base sequence is TGTGCCAGCAGCCAAGGAGGGGGAAACACCATATATTTT.